Listed below are T cell receptor beta chains from one sample, sequenced in a study of molecular identifiers for immune sequencing clone quantification. TCRdb re-called the PCR reads with MiXCR, one entry per CDR3 protein. This table has hundreds of thousands of distinct CDR3 sequences, about 25% appearing once. Specimen: naive CD8+ T cells from blood, with Jurkat cell RNA spiked in. The source is a human donor in good health. Some libraries in this study had Jurkat cell RNA spiked in. Both conserved end residues are part of each CDR3. The D gene is left open where the match is weak. Expanded clones are given a class, and other clones once, few, many or no size at all.

clone size: .
J gene: TRBJ2-5
V gene: TRBV3-1
D gene: TRBD1
CDR3 DNA: TGTGCCAGCAGCGGACAGGACGAGACCCAGTACTTC
CDR3 protein: CASSGQDETQYF

clone size: .
J gene: TRBJ2-3
V gene: TRBV12-3/TRBV12-4
D gene: TRBD2
CDR3 DNA: TGTGCCAGCAGTAGTGACCCGGGACTAGCGGGGTATACGCAGTATTTT
CDR3 protein: CASSSDPGLAGYTQYF

clone size: many
J gene: TRBJ2-2
V gene: TRBV29-1
D gene: .
CDR3 DNA: TGCAGCGTTGAAGCTTTCGGGGGTACCGGGGAGCTGTTTTTT
CDR3 protein: CSVEAFGGTGELFF

clone size: many
J gene: TRBJ2-7
V gene: TRBV15
D gene: .
CDR3 DNA: TGTGCCACCAGTATCGGGCACTACGAGCAGTACTTC
CDR3 protein: CATSIGHYEQYF

clone size: many
J gene: TRBJ1-3
V gene: TRBV6-1
D gene: .
CDR3 DNA: TGTGCCAGCAGGGAGGACCTTTCCTCTGGAAACACCATATATTTT
CDR3 protein: CASREDLSSGNTIYF

clone size: few
J gene: TRBJ1-3
V gene: TRBV12-3/TRBV12-4
D gene: .
CDR3 DNA: TGTGCCAGCAGTTTAACGGCAGGGCCTGGAAACACCATATATTTT
CDR3 protein: CASSLTAGPGNTIYF

clone size: .
J gene: TRBJ2-1
V gene: TRBV27
D gene: TRBD2
CDR3 DNA: TGTGCCAGCAGTCTGGCCGGAGCGGGAGGGCCCGATGAGCAGTTCTTC
CDR3 protein: CASSLAGAGGPDEQFF

clone size: many
J gene: TRBJ2-3
V gene: TRBV19
D gene: TRBD2
CDR3 DNA: TGTGCCAGTAGTTACGGACTAGCGGGAGTTGGCGATACGCAGTATTTT
CDR3 protein: CASSYGLAGVGDTQYF

clone size: many
J gene: TRBJ1-1
V gene: TRBV7-9
D gene: TRBD1
CDR3 DNA: TGTGCCAGCAGTTCGACAGGGGCCGACACTGAAGCTTTCTTT
CDR3 protein: CASSSTGADTEAFF

clone size: many
J gene: TRBJ2-3
V gene: TRBV4-3
D gene: TRBD2
CDR3 DNA: TGCGCCAGCAGCCAAGAACCGGGACTAGCGGGGGTCACAGATACGCAGTATTTT
CDR3 protein: CASSQEPGLAGVTDTQYF

clone size: many
J gene: TRBJ2-5
V gene: TRBV7-9
D gene: .
CDR3 DNA: TGTGCCAGCAGCTTCGGGCTAGAAGAGACCCAGTACTTC
CDR3 protein: CASSFGLEETQYF

clone size: many
J gene: TRBJ1-1
V gene: TRBV4-3
D gene: TRBD1
CDR3 DNA: TGCGCCAGCAGCCAAGCCAACAGGGGCCCGCTGATCCCAGCTTTCTTT
CDR3 protein: CASSQANRGPLIPAFF

clone size: few
J gene: TRBJ2-5
V gene: TRBV5-6
D gene: .
CDR3 DNA: TGTGCCAGCAGCTCCCTAGAGGGGACCCAGTACTTC
CDR3 protein: CASSSLEGTQYF

clone size: .
J gene: TRBJ2-7
V gene: TRBV29-1
D gene: .
CDR3 DNA: TGCAGCGTTGAAGGCCATAGGGCATACGAGCAGTGCTTC
CDR3 protein: CSVEGHRAYEQCF

clone size: few
J gene: TRBJ2-7
V gene: TRBV28
D gene: TRBD2
CDR3 DNA: TGTGCCAGCACCCCTGTCGGGACTAGCGGGGGTTCCTACGAGCAGTACTTC
CDR3 protein: CASTPVGTSGGSYEQYF

clone size: few
J gene: TRBJ2-4
V gene: TRBV20-1
D gene: TRBD2
CDR3 DNA: TGCAGTGCTAGACCCCCCAGACTAGCGGGAGTAGAGGTGGCCAAAAACATTCAGTACTTC
CDR3 protein: CSARPPRLAGVEVAKNIQYF

clone size: few
J gene: TRBJ1-3
V gene: TRBV19
D gene: .
CDR3 DNA: TGTGCCAGTAGTATCGGGTGGGGGTTTGGAAACACCATATATTTT
CDR3 protein: CASSIGWGFGNTIYF

clone size: .
J gene: TRBJ2-6
V gene: TRBV27
D gene: .
CDR3 DNA: TGTGCCAGCAGTTTATCCGGCCTTTCTGGGGCCAACGTCCCGACTTTC
CDR3 protein: CASSLSGLSGANVPTF

clone size: many
J gene: TRBJ2-2
V gene: TRBV7-3
D gene: TRBD2
CDR3 DNA: TGTGCCAGCAGCCGGACTAGCGAACCCCTTGAGGACGGGGAGCTGTTTTTT
CDR3 protein: CASSRTSEPLEDGELFF

clone size: many
J gene: TRBJ2-7
V gene: TRBV6-2/TRBV6-3
D gene: .
CDR3 DNA: TGTGCCAGCAGCCGGACCGAGGGTTTGTCCTACGAGCAGTACTTC
CDR3 protein: CASSRTEGLSYEQYF

clone size: .
J gene: TRBJ1-2
V gene: TRBV19
D gene: TRBD1
CDR3 DNA: TGTGCCAGTAGCCCGATGACAGGGGGGTTTGATGGCTACACCTTC
CDR3 protein: CASSPMTGGFDGYTF

clone size: few
J gene: TRBJ2-1
V gene: TRBV4-3
D gene: .
CDR3 DNA: TGCGCCAGCAGCCAAGGGTTACAGGGATACAATGAGCAGTTCTTC
CDR3 protein: CASSQGLQGYNEQFF

clone size: .
J gene: TRBJ2-2
V gene: TRBV19
D gene: .
CDR3 DNA: TGTGCCAGTAGTATAGGGAGTAGGGGGGCCGGGGAGCTGTTTTTT
CDR3 protein: CASSIGSRGAGELFF

clone size: few
J gene: TRBJ1-2
V gene: TRBV7-9
D gene: .
CDR3 DNA: TGTGCCAGCAGCTTAGAGGTCGCGGGATGGTCTAACTATGGCTACACCTTC
CDR3 protein: CASSLEVAGWSNYGYTF

clone size: many
J gene: TRBJ2-5
V gene: TRBV5-1
D gene: .
CDR3 DNA: TGCGCCAGCAGCTTAGCCAGGGAAGAGACCCAGTACTTC
CDR3 protein: CASSLAREETQYF